The 11 T cell receptor beta chains in this list originate from one sample, sequenced in a study of blood T cell repertoires in COVID-19. Profiling relied on immunoSEQ multiplex PCR, and the TCRdb table lists in-frame clones only, not all of them. The sample lists about 140,000 clones, about four fifths occurring once. The sequenced sample was peripheral blood. These receptors all come from a human donor in a cohort sampled during active COVID-19.

The chain joins TRBV5-1 to TRBJ1-3; TRBD1 aligns across 9 bases. This CDR3 has 20 residues. Per the germline V gene, CDR1 is SGHRS and CDR2 is YFSETQ. The junction had 19 bases not matched to a gene; V was cut back by 6 bases and J by 0 bases. The CDR3 loop is CASIGTGLGRTESSGNTIYF. CDR3 nucleotides: TGCGCCAGCATCGGGACAGGGCTGGGCAGAACCGAATCCTCTGGAAACACCATATATTTT.

This clone has a single count. V and J are TRBV6-2 or TRBV6-3 and TRBJ2-7; TRBD2 might be the D (5 bases). The germline CDR1 and CDR2 sequences are MNHEY and SVGEGT. This CDR3 is built from 18 residues. V was pared by 0 bases and J by 4 bases, with 22 bases between. CDR3 bases: TGTGCCAGCAGTTACTCGACGAAGGTCTACCGGGGTGGGTACGAGCAGTACTTC. Its translation: CASSYSTKVYRGGYEQYF.

This clone showed up just a few times. The CDR3 is CASSLGRSPLHF. For the CDR3, the DNA is TGTGCCAGCAGTTTGGGGAGGTCACCCCTCCACTTT. The chain couples TRBV28 to TRBJ1-6; D is unclear. Germline V gene data show CDR1 as MDHEN and CDR2 as SYDVKM. V lost 3 bases to trimming and J lost 10 bases, with 7 bases between them. The CDR3 consists of 12 residues. Full variable domain (remainder filled in from reference TRBV28 and TRBJ1-6): DVKVTQSSRYLVKRTGEKVFLECVQDMDHENMFWYRQDPGLGLRLIYFSYDVKMKEKGDIPEGYSVSREKKERFSLILESASTNQTSMYLCASSLGRSPLHFGNGTRLTVT.

The V and J genes are TRBV24-1 and TRBJ1-1, with no clear D. The V and J ends lost 1 base and 0 bases respectively, with 14 bases between them. There are 17 residues in the CDR3. Germline lookup yields CDR1 KGHDR and CDR2 SFDVKD. The CDR3 DNA sequence: TGTGCCACCAGTGATTTACGCTCTCCTCCTATGAACACTGAAGCTTTCTTT. It yields the protein CATSDLRSPPMNTEAFF.

J is TRBJ2-3 and V is TRBV28, with a weak D call TRBD2 (6 bases). Trimming took 8 bases from V and 0 from J, leaving 12 bases between them. Germline-derived CDR1 and CDR2 are MDHEN and SYDVKM. This CDR3 contains 14 residues. CDR3 in amino acids: CASRPAGSTDTQYF. The CDR3, as DNA: TGTGCCAGCCGACCAGCGGGTAGCACAGATACGCAGTATTTT.

The chain recombines TRBV7-9 with TRBJ1-1; possibly TRBD1 for D (6 bases). This CDR3 contains 14 residues. The ends were cut back, 3 bases at V and 5 bases at J, with 13 bases in the middle. Germline values: CDR1 SEHNR, CDR2 FQNEAQ (reference sequence). CDR3 sequence (DNA): TGTGCCAGCAGCTTGACAGGTGTGAGGACTGAAGCTTTCTTT. Translation: CASSLTGVRTEAFF. Filled out from reference TRBV7-9 and TRBJ1-1, the complete variable domain reads DTGVSQNPRHKITKRGQNVTFRCDPISEHNRLYWYRQTLGQGPEFLTYFQNEAQLEKSRLLSDRFSAERPKGSFSTLEIQRTEQGDSAMYLCASSLTGVRTEAFFGQGTRLTVV.

V is TRBV27 and J is TRBJ2-1, with 12 bases identical to TRBD2. Germline CDR1 reads MNHEY; CDR2 reads SMNVEV (reference sequence). V lost 5 bases to trimming and J lost 1 base; unmatched junction nucleotides: 6. CDR3 size: 17 residues. The CDR3 region is CASSRQTSGSSYNEQFF. The CDR3 DNA follows: TGTGCCAGCAGTCGCCAGACTAGCGGGAGTTCCTACAATGAGCAGTTCTTC.

This clone was detected ten times or more. The V gene is TRBV7-2, the J gene TRBJ1-1; TRBD1 might be the D (5 bases). Germline values: CDR1 SGHTA, CDR2 FQGNSA. The ends were cut back, 5 bases at V and 1 base at J, with 8 bases in the middle. CDR3 size: 13 residues. The CDR3 bases are TGTGCCAGCAGCGTTGGACAGAACACTGAAGCTTTCTTT. Translating gives CASSVGQNTEAFF. The variable domain in full, completed from reference TRBV7-2 and TRBJ1-1, reads GAGVSQSPSNKVTEKGKDVELRCDPISGHTALYWYRQSLGQGLEFLIYFQGNSAPDKSGLPSDRFSAERTGGSVSTLTIQRTQQEDSAVYLCASSVGQNTEAFFGQGTRLTVV.

This sequence joins TRBV5-4 and TRBJ2-1; the match to TRBD2 covers 9 bases. Trimming cost V 0 bases and J 5 bases; bases outside gene matches: 3. Germline V gene sequence: CDR1 SGHNT, CDR2 YYREEE (reference sequence). The CDR3 is 15 amino acids. CDR3: CASSLGLADNNEQFF. The CDR3 DNA sequence: TGTGCCAGCAGCTTGGGACTAGCGGATAACAATGAGCAGTTCTTC.

The chain combines TRBV24-1 with TRBJ2-1, with 9 bases lining up with TRBD1. Germline V gene data show CDR1 as KGHDR and CDR2 as SFDVKD. Germline trimming cut 5 bases from V and 6 bases from J; bases unmatched to any gene: 10. The length of the CDR3 is 16 residues. CDR3 nucleotides: TGTGCCACCAGTGTCCCGGGACAGGGAGAACTCAATGAGCAGTTCTTC. Its protein is CATSVPGQGELNEQFF.

The V call is TRBV18, the J call TRBJ1-2; tentatively, D is TRBD1 (6 bases). CDR3 length equals 15 residues. The V end was cut by 3 bases, the J end by 2 bases, with 13 bases between. Germline assignment: CDR1 KGHSH and CDR2 LQKENI. The chain's CDR3 is CASSPSGEPNYGYTF. DNA of the CDR3: TGTGCCAGCTCACCTTCAGGGGAGCCAAACTATGGCTACACCTTC.